Sequencing of this TCR beta chain was carried out in a study of T cell responses to AZD1222 COVID-19 vaccine. This clone has just one count. This CDR3 has 14 residues. The V segment lost 7 bases and the J segment 2 bases; nucleotides outside the gene matches: 7. Germline loops: CDR1 MNHEY, CDR2 SVGAGI. This table comes from immunoSEQ multiplex PCR, and its TCRdb copy is limited to in-frame clones, with some not included. The data show tens of thousands of clones, more than 70% seen once. The TCR was taken from an adult in good health. The source was peripheral blood, collected on day 0 of AZD1222 vaccination. The J gene is TRBJ2-7, the V gene TRBV6-5, with TRBD1 matching 8 bases. The CDR3 nucleotides read TGTGCCAGCAAAGGGGACAGGACCACCTACGAGCAGTACTTC. Its translation: CASKGDRTTYEQYF.